This TCR beta chain comes out of a study of blood T cell repertoires in COVID-19. Study-level information: From the United States, Italy and Spain came samples of acute and convalescent COVID-19.

Data came from immunoSEQ multiplex PCR; TCRdb stores just in-frame clones and leaves some out. Seen here are approximately 230,000 clones, roughly 85% observed once, and the top ten hold 3%. CDR3 length equals 14 residues. Unmatched junction bases numbered 6, after V lost 6 bases and J lost 4 bases. From germline, CDR1 is MDHEN and CDR2 SYDVKM. This clonotype was obtained from a man in his late teens or twenties with active or convalescent COVID-19. This chain connects TRBV28 to TRBJ2-3; 8 bases align to TRBD2. Sequencing used peripheral blood. The CDR3 DNA sequence: TGTGCCAGCAGCGATCTAGCGGGTTCAGATACGCAGTATTTT. It encodes CASSDLAGSDTQYF.